One and the same sample provided the 29 T cell receptor beta chains below, sequenced in a study of T cell repertoires in ileal Crohn's disease. Assay used: immunoSEQ multiplex PCR; TCRdb lists only in-frame clones, some missing. Found here are about 5,000 clones, approximately 95% of them singletons; the top ten hold 0.31%. The source material was ileal tissue. These TCRs come from an adult with Crohn's disease.

J is TRBJ1-2 and V is TRBV6-5; the match to TRBD1 covers 11 bases. Germline CDR1 MNHEY, CDR2 SVGAGI. Trimming cost V 5 bases and J 7 bases; bases outside gene matches: 6. This CDR3 has 14 amino acids. This CDR3 is CASSPRTGGGGYTF. As DNA, the CDR3 is TGTGCCAGCAGTCCTCGGACAGGGGGCGGTGGCTACACCTTC.

This clone showed up just once. This chain links TRBV14 with TRBJ2-7, with 7 bases that match TRBD2. Germline CDR1 is SGHDN and CDR2 is FVKESK. With 4 bases clipped from V and 6 bases from J, the junction kept 6 bases outside the gene matches. This CDR3 contains 13 residues. The chain's CDR3 is CASSPTPGGEQYF. The CDR3 bases are TGTGCCAGCAGCCCAACTCCGGGGGGCGAGCAGTACTTC.

The chain joins TRBV5-1 to TRBJ1-6; tentatively, D is TRBD1 (5 bases). V was clipped by 4 bases and J by 6 bases, with 11 bases between them. Germline CDR1 and CDR2: SGHRS and YFSETQ. This CDR3 contains 14 residues. The CDR3 here is CASSPGTSNSPLHF. The CDR3 region has the DNA TGCGCCAGCAGCCCGGGGACTTCTAATTCACCCCTCCACTTT.

The chain has TRBV2 and TRBJ1-1; maybe TRBD1 (6 bases). This CDR3 comprises 16 residues. Germline CDR1 and CDR2: SNHLY and FYNNEI. Trimming removed 3 bases from V and 1 base from J, with 15 bases in between. As DNA, the CDR3 is TGTGCCAGCAGTGAGGAACAGGGAAGTGGGAACACTGAAGCTTTCTTT. Its translation: CASSEEQGSGNTEAFF.

The chain employs TRBV15 and TRBJ2-1, with D possibly being TRBD1 (6 bases). The CDR3 is made up of 16 amino acids. The germline V gene has CDR1 LNHNV and CDR2 YYDKDF (reference sequence). V dropped 1 base and J dropped 7 bases, with 17 bases sitting between them. The CDR3 loop reads CATSRGRVSQGNEQFF. DNA for the CDR3: TGTGCCACCAGCAGAGGACGAGTTTCACAGGGTAATGAGCAGTTCTTC.

The rearrangement links TRBV15 to TRBJ2-2; 9 nucleotides match TRBD2. V trimming: 0 bases; J trimming: 6 bases; junction bases outside the gene matches: 5. The germline V gene encodes CDR1 LNHNV and CDR2 YYDKDF (reference sequence). The CDR3 is 16 amino acids. CDR3: CATSRELAGVSGELFF. The CDR3 bases are TGTGCCACCAGCAGAGAATTAGCGGGGGTTTCCGGGGAGCTGTTTTTT. The full variable domain, rest sourced from reference TRBV15 and TRBJ2-2, is DAMVIQNPRYQVTQFGKPVTLSCSQTLNHNVMYWYQQKSSQAPKLLFHYYDKDFNNEADTPDNFQSRRPNTSFCFLDIRSPGLGDTAMYLCATSRELAGVSGELFFGEGSRLTVL.

The chain has TRBV15 and TRBJ2-7; 8 bases are a match to TRBD1. With V trimmed by 5 bases and J by 0 bases, 18 bases remained unmatched. In germline, CDR1 is LNHNV, CDR2 YYDKDF (reference sequence). The CDR3 totals 19 residues. The CDR3 DNA follows: TGTGCCACCAGCTTAGGTCGGGGTGACAGGGGACGAACCTCCTACGAGCAGTACTTC. Translating it yields CATSLGRGDRGRTSYEQYF.

CDR3 protein: CASSFAAGWNHGYTF. CDR3 in DNA: TGTGCCAGCAGTTTTGCGGCAGGGTGGAACCATGGCTACACCTTC. The genes are TRBV28 and TRBJ1-2; a weak D match, TRBD1 (5 bases). V shed 3 bases and J shed 6 bases, with 17 bases lying between them. Germline V CDR1 and CDR2: MDHEN, SYDVKM. The CDR3 totals 15 residues.

The chain uses TRBV7-8 and TRBJ2-2; D is perhaps TRBD2 (6 bases). Germline V gene data show CDR1 as SGHVS and CDR2 as FQNEAQ. The V end lost 3 bases, the J end lost 4 bases, and 18 bases lay between the germline ends. CDR3 length: 17 amino acids. The CDR3 DNA reads TGTGCCAGCAGCTTTTTGAGGCCGGGACTTCCCACCGGGGAGCTGTTTTTT. Amino acids: CASSFLRPGLPTGELFF.

The V gene is TRBV13, the J gene TRBJ1-1, with 8 nucleotides matching TRBD1. The V gene's germline CDR1 is PRHDT and CDR2 FYEKMQ (reference sequence). The CDR3 is 14 amino acids. V lost 5 bases to trimming and J lost 9 bases; unmatched junction nucleotides: 11. The CDR3 sequence: CASSQKGTGQKAFF. In nucleotides, the CDR3 is TGTGCCAGCAGCCAAAAAGGGACAGGCCAGAAAGCTTTCTTT.

This chain connects TRBV6-5 to TRBJ1-1; TRBD1 aligns across 8 bases. This CDR3 is built from 15 residues. CDR1 MNHEY and CDR2 SVGAGI come from the germline V gene. V trimming: 6 bases; J trimming: 0 bases; junction bases outside the gene matches: 6. This CDR3 is CASRPRQGLNTEAFF. For the CDR3, the DNA is TGTGCCAGCAGACCACGACAGGGGTTGAACACTGAAGCTTTCTTT.

The gene calls are TRBV20-1 and TRBJ2-1; D remains ambiguous. CDR3 length equals 10 residues. V lost 4 bases and J 6 bases, leaving 4 bases between the germline ends. The germline gives CDR1 DFQATT, CDR2 SNEGSKA (reference sequence). CDR3 DNA: TGCAGTGCTACCCTCAATGAGCAGTTCTTC. It specifies CSATLNEQFF.

The chain links TRBV25-1 to TRBJ2-2; 9 nucleotides agree with TRBD2. After removal of 3 bases from V and 0 bases from J, the junction contained 8 bases not matched to a gene. The CDR3 contains 18 residues. Germline V gives CDR1 MGHDK, CDR2 SYGVNS. CDR3 region: CASSDRTSGFANTGELFF. The DNA for the CDR3 is TGTGCCAGCAGTGACCGTACTAGCGGGTTCGCGAACACCGGGGAGCTGTTTTTT.

The CDR3 nucleotides read TGTGCGTCTAGCGGGGGGTACAATGAGCAGTTCTTC. Amino acids: CASSGGYNEQFF. The V call is TRBV19, the J call TRBJ2-1; 11 positions match TRBD2. The CDR3 extends over 12 amino acids. Germline V gives CDR1 LNHDA, CDR2 SQIVND (reference sequence).

This rearrangement joins TRBV5-1 to TRBJ2-1; a possible D gene is TRBD1 (6 bases). The CDR3 runs 12 residues. Germline V gives CDR1 SGHRS, CDR2 YFSETQ. V lost 3 bases to trimming and J lost 15 bases, with 16 bases between them. The CDR3: CASSSSTGSAFF. The CDR3 DNA reads TGCGCCAGCAGCTCCTCAACAGGGAGCGCGTTCTTC.

The chain has TRBV10-1 and TRBJ1-1; 8 bases match TRBD1. Germline-derived CDR1 and CDR2 are WNHNN and SYGVQD (reference sequence). The length of the CDR3 is 14 residues. Unmatched junction bases numbered 2, after V lost 4 bases and J lost 1 base. This CDR3 reads CASSGTGSNTEAFF. The CDR3 DNA reads as TGCGCCAGCAGTGGGACAGGGTCGAACACTGAAGCTTTCTTT.

The V gene is TRBV25-1, the J gene TRBJ2-7, with D maybe TRBD1 (6 bases). Trimming took off 3 bases at V and 4 bases at J, with 16 bases between the two ends. The CDR3 length is 15 residues. Per germline, CDR1 MGHDK and CDR2 SYGVNS. The CDR3 protein is CASSELQGCWYEQYV. The CDR3, as DNA: TGTGCCAGCAGTGAGCTACAGGGTTGTTGGTACGAGCAGTACGTC.

This chain connects TRBV4-1 to TRBJ1-4; 10 nucleotides match TRBD1. The CDR3 is 14 amino acids. V trimming: 4 bases; J trimming: 5 bases; junction bases outside the gene matches: 1. CDR1 and CDR2 (germline): MGHRA, YSYEKL. This CDR3 is CASSPGQGNEKLFF. The DNA of the CDR3 is TGCGCCAGCAGCCCGGGACAGGGGAATGAAAAACTGTTTTTT.

The genes are TRBV7-2 and TRBJ1-2, with TRBD1 as a possible D gene (5 bases). The CDR3 has 15 amino acids. The V gene's germline CDR1 is SGHTA and CDR2 FQGNSA. Trimming removed 1 base from V and 2 bases from J, with 11 bases in between. The chain's CDR3 is CASSLGGAGNYGYTF. The DNA of the CDR3 is TGTGCCAGCAGCTTAGGGGGCGCGGGGAACTATGGCTACACCTTC.

The genes are TRBV30 and TRBJ2-2; 9 bases line up with TRBD2. J was trimmed by 5 bases and V by 2 bases; bases with no gene match: 15. The CDR3 consists of 18 residues. CDR1 is GTSNPN and CDR2 is SVGIG in the germline V gene (reference sequence). The CDR3: CAWSSRAGGAPGTGELFF. The CDR3 DNA reads as TGTGCCTGGAGTAGCAGAGCGGGGGGTGCCCCGGGGACCGGGGAGCTGTTTTTT.

The rearrangement joins TRBV19 to TRBJ2-2, with 10 bases matching TRBD1. The trim removed 4 bases at V and 1 base at J, leaving 0 bases unmatched. The CDR3 runs to 15 residues. Germline V gene data show CDR1 as LNHDA and CDR2 as SQIVND (reference sequence). The CDR3 DNA is TGTGCCAGTAGTAGGGACAGGGGGAACACCGGGGAGCTGTTTTTT. It translates to CASSRDRGNTGELFF.

CDR3 sequence reads: CAWTGTGAQRYTF. The CDR3 bases are TGTGCCTGGACCGGGACAGGGGCGCAGCGCTACACCTTC. J is TRBJ1-2 and V is TRBV30, with TRBD1 matching over 10 bases. Germline assignment: CDR1 GTSNPN and CDR2 SVGIG (reference sequence). J gave up 9 bases and V 4 bases, and 8 bases lay outside the gene matches. The CDR3 is 13 amino acids.

CDR3 nucleotide sequence: TGTGCCAGCAGTTACTCGAGGGGGGGGGTGAAGTCACCCCTCCACTTT. Its translation: CASSYSRGGVKSPLHF. V and J are TRBV6-5 and TRBJ1-6, with a possible D match to TRBD1 (6 bases). CDR1 and CDR2 (germline): MNHEY, SVGAGI. V lost 0 bases, J lost 10 bases, and 16 bases lay in between. CDR3 length: 16 residues.

The rearrangement uses TRBV4-3 and TRBJ1-6; TRBD1 aligns across 9 bases. The CDR3 consists of 15 residues. Per the germline V gene, CDR1 is LGHNA and CDR2 is YSLEER. The V and J ends lost 3 bases and 8 bases, in that order; junction bases with no gene match: 5. The CDR3 here is CASSQTGQGHSPLHF. CDR3 in DNA: TGCGCCAGCAGCCAGACGGGACAGGGCCATTCACCCCTCCACTTT.

The chain is built from TRBV2 and TRBJ2-7, with 12 bases identical to TRBD2. V gave up 1 base and J gave up 6 bases; unmatched junction bases: 10. Looked up from germline, CDR1 is SNHLY and CDR2 is FYNNEI. The CDR3 is made up of 17 amino acids. CDR3 nucleotides: TGTGCCAGCAGTGAAGATGGGCTAGCGGGGGGGCTTCGCGAGCAGTACTTC. Encoded protein: CASSEDGLAGGLREQYF.

V gene TRBV25-1 combines with J gene TRBJ1-4; weak D call: TRBD1 (6 bases). The CDR3 consists of 13 residues. V shed 6 bases and J shed 5 bases, with 10 bases lying between them. Germline lookup yields CDR1 MGHDK and CDR2 SYGVNS. The CDR3 DNA reads as TGTGCCAGCAGAACGACAGGAAATGAAAAACTGTTTTTT. It translates to CASRTTGNEKLFF.

The rearrangement joins TRBV10-1 to TRBJ2-3, with 8 bases lining up with TRBD1. CDR3 size: 15 residues. V was clipped by 7 bases and J by 0 bases; unmatched bases: 6. Germline V gene sequence: CDR1 WNHNN, CDR2 SYGVQD (reference sequence). The chain's CDR3 is CASTDRGRSTDTQYF. CDR3 bases: TGCGCCAGCACCGACAGGGGCCGAAGCACAGATACGCAGTATTTT.

V gene TRBV9 combines with J gene TRBJ1-1; no clear D. The length of the CDR3 is 13 residues. Trimming shortened V by 0 bases and J by 3 bases, and 6 bases separated the two germline ends. CDR1 is SGDLS and CDR2 is YYNGEE in the germline V gene. The CDR3: CASSVARDTEAFF. DNA for the CDR3: TGTGCCAGCAGCGTAGCCCGGGACACTGAAGCTTTCTTT.

A note on this clone: At the DNA level, this CDR3 is encoded by other sequences in the same sample as well. This rearrangement joins TRBV29-1 to TRBJ2-3; 8 nucleotides match TRBD2. This CDR3 spans 14 amino acids. Germline loops: CDR1 SQVTM, CDR2 ANQGSEA. V shed 7 bases and J 5 bases; nucleotides not matched to a gene: 11. CDR3 DNA: TGCAGCGCCGTCCCTCCCGGGGGGGTAGATACGCAGTATTTT. As protein: CSAVPPGGVDTQYF.